These 10 T cell receptor beta chains came from one sample sequenced in a study of cytomegalovirus exposure and HLA in healthy donors. With 60 Vbeta and 13 Jbeta primers, the PCR was carried out. Assay: immunoSEQ multiplex PCR; the TCRdb copy retains only in-frame clones and omits some. The profile shows approximately 150,000 clones, more than 65% of them singletons. Material for sequencing was PBMCs. The receptors originated from a man aged 50 to 59 in good health and CMV-seropositive.

In its sample, this clone was seen once. The chain links TRBV29-1 to TRBJ2-7; maybe TRBD2 (6 bases). This CDR3 has 12 residues. Trimming removed 6 bases from V and 2 bases from J, with 11 bases in between. CDR1 is SQVTM and CDR2 is ANQGSEA in the germline V gene. The CDR3 DNA is TGCAGCGTGGGGGACTCCGCCTACGAGCAGTACTTC. It specifies CSVGDSAYEQYF.

V gene TRBV7-9 combines with J gene TRBJ1-1; D is perhaps TRBD1 (5 bases). The ends were cut back, 5 bases at V and 3 bases at J, with 22 bases in the middle. CDR3 length equals 17 residues. Germline V lookup: CDR1 SEHNR, CDR2 FQNEAQ (reference sequence). CDR3 in DNA: TGTGCCAGCAGCCCGTCACCAGGGAGGGGCGCGGACACTGAAGCTTTCTTT. Amino acid sequence: CASSPSPGRGADTEAFF.

CDR3 sequence (DNA): TGTGCCCTCAGGCGCCCTCTCTCTGGAAACACCATATATTTT. Protein sequence: CALRRPLSGNTIYF. The chain carries TRBV7-9 and TRBJ1-3; D is unclear. The CDR3 spans 14 residues. CDR1 is SEHNR and CDR2 is FQNEAQ in the germline V gene (reference sequence). The ends were cut back, 11 bases at V and 0 bases at J, with 14 bases in the middle.

This chain uses TRBV28 with TRBJ2-7; no firm D call. The germline V gene has CDR1 MDHEN and CDR2 SYDVKM. The V end lost 2 bases, the J end lost 2 bases, and 13 bases lay between the germline ends. The CDR3 consists of 15 residues. The CDR3 region has the DNA TGTGCCAGCAGTTTAGAGTCCTACGTCACCTACGAGCAGTACTTC. This encodes CASSLESYVTYEQYF.

J is TRBJ1-1 and V is TRBV27; D is perhaps TRBD1 (6 bases). The germline V gene has CDR1 MNHEY and CDR2 SMNVEV (reference sequence). V was pared by 6 bases and J by 3 bases, with 14 bases between. This CDR3 comprises 14 residues. The CDR3 is CASRNRELDTEAFF. The CDR3, as DNA: TGTGCCAGCAGGAACAGGGAATTAGACACTGAAGCTTTCTTT.

The rearrangement joins TRBV10-3 to TRBJ1-1, with 9 bases aligning to TRBD1. Losses at the gene ends were 0 bases for V and 8 bases for J; bases not matched to a gene: 1. The CDR3 spans 13 residues. Germline loops: CDR1 ENHRY, CDR2 SYGVKD. The CDR3 protein is CAISESGTGEAFF. CDR3 DNA: TGTGCCATCAGTGAGTCGGGGACAGGGGAAGCTTTCTTT.

This chain links TRBV30 with TRBJ2-6; weak D call: TRBD2 (7 bases). The CDR3 spans 16 residues. V dropped 5 bases and J dropped 4 bases, with 18 bases sitting between them. CDR1 is GTSNPN and CDR2 is SVGIG in the germline V gene (reference sequence). The CDR3 DNA reads TGTGCCTGGGGGAGCCGGGGGGCGGAAGGGGCCAACGTCCTGACTTTC. Translated: CAWGSRGAEGANVLTF.

This chain links TRBV19 with TRBJ2-1; 8 positions match TRBD2. This CDR3 is 14 amino acids long. The germline gives CDR1 LNHDA, CDR2 SQIVND (reference sequence). The junction had 7 bases not matched to a gene; V was cut back by 5 bases and J by 7 bases. CDR3 sequence: CASSLASGGNEQFF. The CDR3 DNA is TGTGCCAGTAGTTTAGCCTCGGGGGGGAATGAGCAGTTCTTC.

The chain carries TRBV21-1 and TRBJ1-1; the table's D gene call, TRBD1, was not cross checked with the DNA. TRBV21-1 is noted as a pseudogene. This CDR3 is built from 14 residues. The CDR3 DNA follows: TGTGCCAGCAGCAAAGGCGGACAGAACACTGAAGCTTTCTTT. Amino acids: CASSKGGQNTEAFF.

The rearrangement links TRBV4-2 to TRBJ2-5; 7 bases match TRBD2. The CDR3 spans 15 residues. Germline values: CDR1 LGHNA, CDR2 YNFKEQ. The V and J ends lost 1 base and 4 bases, in that order; junction bases with no gene match: 6. This chain's CDR3 is CASSQGEGPLETQYF. CDR3 DNA sequence: TGTGCCAGCAGCCAAGGGGAGGGACCCCTAGAGACCCAGTACTTC.